This T cell receptor beta chain is from a study of T-cell memory formation after mild COVID-19. Study-wide context: TCR clusters were largely donor specific.

Study outcomes and limitations: CD4+ contracting clones were mainly CM and EM; CD8+ ones, EMRA. Pre-infection memory harbored some responding clones, suggesting cross-reactive memory joined.

Each CDR3 protein is one row after TCRdb ran MiXCR on the 5' RACE reads. Of around 300,000 distinct CDR3 sequences listed, roughly 8.2% are singletons. To note about this clonotype: Its antigen is undetermined.

Specimen: PBMCs or a T cell subset sorted from them (not recorded which). The receptor comes from a young man who had mild COVID-19 (a few samples of this study predate the infection). Cell type and time point are not known.

This CDR3 is CASSLPKRGGYNEQFF. The CDR3 DNA is TGTGCCAGCAGTTTACCCAAGCGGGGGGGCTACAATGAGCAGTTCTTC. J is TRBJ2-1 and V is TRBV12-3 or TRBV12-4, with TRBD2 matching over 10 bases. The CDR3 contains 16 residues. J lost 3 bases, V lost 2 bases, and 4 bases had no gene match.